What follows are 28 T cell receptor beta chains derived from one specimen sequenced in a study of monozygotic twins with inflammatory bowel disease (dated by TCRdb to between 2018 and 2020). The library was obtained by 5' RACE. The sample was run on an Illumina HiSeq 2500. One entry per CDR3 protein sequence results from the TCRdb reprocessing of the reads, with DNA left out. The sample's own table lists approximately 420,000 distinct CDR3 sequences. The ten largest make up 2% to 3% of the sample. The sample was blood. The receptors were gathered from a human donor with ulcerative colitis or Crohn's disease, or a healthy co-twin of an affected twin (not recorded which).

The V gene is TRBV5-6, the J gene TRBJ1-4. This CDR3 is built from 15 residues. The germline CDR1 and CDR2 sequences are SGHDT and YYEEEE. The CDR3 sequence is CASSGGTWAGEKLFF.

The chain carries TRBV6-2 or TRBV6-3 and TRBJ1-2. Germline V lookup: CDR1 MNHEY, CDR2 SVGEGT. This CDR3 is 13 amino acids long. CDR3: CASTEIANYGYTF.

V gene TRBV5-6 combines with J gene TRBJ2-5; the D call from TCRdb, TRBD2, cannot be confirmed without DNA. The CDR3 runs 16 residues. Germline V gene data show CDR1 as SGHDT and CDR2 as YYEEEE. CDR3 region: CASSLGTTRGFETQYF. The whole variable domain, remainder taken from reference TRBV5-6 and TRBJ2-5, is DAGVTQSPTHLIKTRGQQVTLRCSPKSGHDTVSWYQQALGQGPQFIFQYYEEEERQRGNFPDRFSGHQFPNYSSELNVNALLLGDSALYLCASSLGTTRGFETQYFGPGTRLLVL.

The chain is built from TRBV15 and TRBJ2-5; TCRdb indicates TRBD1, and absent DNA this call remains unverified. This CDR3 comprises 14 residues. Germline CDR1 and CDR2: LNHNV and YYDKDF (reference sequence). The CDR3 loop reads CATSPDWAAETQYF.

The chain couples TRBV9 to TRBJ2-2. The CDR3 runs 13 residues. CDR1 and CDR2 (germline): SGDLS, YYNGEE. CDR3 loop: CASSVISSGELFF.

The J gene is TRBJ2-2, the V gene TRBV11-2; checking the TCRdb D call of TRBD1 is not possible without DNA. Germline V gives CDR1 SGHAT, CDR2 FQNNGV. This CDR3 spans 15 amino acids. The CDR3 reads CASSLHGTNTGELFF. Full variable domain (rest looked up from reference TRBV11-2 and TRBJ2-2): EAGVAQSPRYKIIEKRQSVAFWCNPISGHATLYWYQQILGQGPKLLIQFQNNGVVDDSQLPKDRFSAERLKGVDSTLKIQPAKLEDSAVYLCASSLHGTNTGELFFGEGSRLTVL.

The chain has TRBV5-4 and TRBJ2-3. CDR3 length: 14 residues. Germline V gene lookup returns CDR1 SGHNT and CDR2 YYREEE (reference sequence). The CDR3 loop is CASSLIGRTDTQYF.

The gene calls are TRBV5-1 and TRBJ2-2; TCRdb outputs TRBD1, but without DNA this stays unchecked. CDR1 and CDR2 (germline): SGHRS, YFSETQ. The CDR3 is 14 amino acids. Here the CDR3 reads CASSRDRATGELFF.

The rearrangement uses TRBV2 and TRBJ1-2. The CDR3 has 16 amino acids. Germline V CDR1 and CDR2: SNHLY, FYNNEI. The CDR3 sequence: CASSVSAGLAIYGYTF.

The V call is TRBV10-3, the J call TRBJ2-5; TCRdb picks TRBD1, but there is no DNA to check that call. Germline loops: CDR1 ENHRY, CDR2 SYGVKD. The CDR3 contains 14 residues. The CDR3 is CAISVDRAQETQYF.

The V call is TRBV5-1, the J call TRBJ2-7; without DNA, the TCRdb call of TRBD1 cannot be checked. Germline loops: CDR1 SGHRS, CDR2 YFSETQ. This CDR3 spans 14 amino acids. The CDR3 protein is CASSKGQATYEQYF.

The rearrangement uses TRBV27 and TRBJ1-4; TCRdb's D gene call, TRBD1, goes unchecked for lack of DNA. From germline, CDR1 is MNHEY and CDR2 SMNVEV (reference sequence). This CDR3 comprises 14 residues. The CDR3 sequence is CASSADRAGEKLFF. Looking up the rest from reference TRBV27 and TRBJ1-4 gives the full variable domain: EAQVTQNPRYLITVTGKKLTVTCSQNMNHEYMSWYRQDPGLGLRQIYYSMNVEVTDKGDVPEGYKVSRKEKRNFPLILESPSPNQTSLYFCASSADRAGEKLFFGSGTQLSVL.

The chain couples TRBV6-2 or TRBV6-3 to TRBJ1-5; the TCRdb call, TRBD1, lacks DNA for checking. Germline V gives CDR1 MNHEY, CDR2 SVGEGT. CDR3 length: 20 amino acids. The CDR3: CASSRGSGTRRFNSNQPQHF.

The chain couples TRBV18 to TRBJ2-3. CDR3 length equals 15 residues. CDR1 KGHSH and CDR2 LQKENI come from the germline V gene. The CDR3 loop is CASSPKSHGTDTQYF.

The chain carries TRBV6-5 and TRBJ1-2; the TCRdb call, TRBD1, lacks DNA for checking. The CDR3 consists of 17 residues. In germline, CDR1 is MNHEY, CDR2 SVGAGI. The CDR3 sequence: CASSYSGGNFVVVGYTF.

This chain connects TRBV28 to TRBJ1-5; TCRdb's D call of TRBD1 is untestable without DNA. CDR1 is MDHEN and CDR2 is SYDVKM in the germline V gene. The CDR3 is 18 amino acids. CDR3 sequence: CASSKTKHRGSGNQPQHF.

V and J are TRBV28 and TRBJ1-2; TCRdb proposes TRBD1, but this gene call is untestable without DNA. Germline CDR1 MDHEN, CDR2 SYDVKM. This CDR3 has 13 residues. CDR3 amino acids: CASNFQGGFGYTF.

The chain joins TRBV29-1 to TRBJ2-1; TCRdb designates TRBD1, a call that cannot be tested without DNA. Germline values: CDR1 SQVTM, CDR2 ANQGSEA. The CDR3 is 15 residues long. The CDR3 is CSVGDGSAGRNEQFF.

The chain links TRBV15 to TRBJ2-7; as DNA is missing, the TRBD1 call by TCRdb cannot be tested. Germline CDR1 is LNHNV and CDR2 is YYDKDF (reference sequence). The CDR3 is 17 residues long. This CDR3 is CATSRGSYGTGRNEQYF.

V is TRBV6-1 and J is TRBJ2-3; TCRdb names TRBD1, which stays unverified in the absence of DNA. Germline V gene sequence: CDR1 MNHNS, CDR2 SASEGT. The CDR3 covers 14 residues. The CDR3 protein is CASSVGLGADTQYF.

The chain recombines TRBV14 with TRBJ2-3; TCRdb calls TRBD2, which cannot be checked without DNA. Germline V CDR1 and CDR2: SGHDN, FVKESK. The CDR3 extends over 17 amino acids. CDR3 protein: CASSHLSGLASTDTQYF. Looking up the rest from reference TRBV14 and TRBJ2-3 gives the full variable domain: EAGVTQFPSHSVIEKGQTVTLRCDPISGHDNLYWYRRVMGKEIKFLLHFVKESKQDESGMPNNRFLAERTGGTYSTLKVQPAELEDSGVYFCASSHLSGLASTDTQYFGPGTRLTVL.

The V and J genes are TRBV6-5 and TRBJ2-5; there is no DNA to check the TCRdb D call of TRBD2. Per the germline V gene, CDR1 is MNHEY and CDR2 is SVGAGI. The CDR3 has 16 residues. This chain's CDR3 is CASSYSNLAGVETQYF.

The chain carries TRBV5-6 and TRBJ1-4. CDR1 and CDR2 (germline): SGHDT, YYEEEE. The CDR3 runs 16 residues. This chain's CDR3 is CASSLARLGSNEKLFF. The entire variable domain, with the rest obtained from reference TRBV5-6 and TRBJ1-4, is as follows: DAGVTQSPTHLIKTRGQQVTLRCSPKSGHDTVSWYQQALGQGPQFIFQYYEEEERQRGNFPDRFSGHQFPNYSSELNVNALLLGDSALYLCASSLARLGSNEKLFFGSGTQLSVL.

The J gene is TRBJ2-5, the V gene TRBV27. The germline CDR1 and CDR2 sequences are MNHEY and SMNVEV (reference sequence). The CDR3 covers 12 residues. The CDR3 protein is CASKSLTETQYF.

The CDR3 region is CSAGQVGHNEQFF. V gene TRBV29-1 combines with J gene TRBJ2-1; no DNA is available, so the TRBD1 call from TCRdb remains unchecked. The CDR3 covers 13 residues. Germline-derived CDR1 and CDR2 are SQVTM and ANQGSEA.

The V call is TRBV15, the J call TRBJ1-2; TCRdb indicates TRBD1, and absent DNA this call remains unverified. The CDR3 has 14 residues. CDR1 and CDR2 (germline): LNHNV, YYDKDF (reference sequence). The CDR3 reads CATSRGGGNYGYTF.

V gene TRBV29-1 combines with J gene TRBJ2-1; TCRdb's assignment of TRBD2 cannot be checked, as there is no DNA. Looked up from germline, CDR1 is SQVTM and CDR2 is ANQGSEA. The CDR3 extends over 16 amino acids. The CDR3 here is CSVERLIAGGPGEQFF.

The CDR3 protein is CASSLTGSEQYF. V gene TRBV5-1 combines with J gene TRBJ2-7; as DNA is missing, the TRBD1 call by TCRdb cannot be tested. This CDR3 contains 12 residues. Germline V gene lookup returns CDR1 SGHRS and CDR2 YFSETQ.